This T cell receptor beta chain emerged from a study of shared clonotypes between healthy human individuals. The CDR3 spans 13 residues. The V and J ends lost 1 base and 4 bases respectively, with 8 bases between them. CDR1 is SQVTM and CDR2 is ANQGSEA in the germline V gene. Repertoires were generated with immunoSEQ multiplex PCR, while TCRdb's copy carries only in-frame clones and drops some. The sample carries about 2.1 million clones, around 95% recorded once. CD45RO-negative, CCR7-selected cells formed the naive CD8 fraction, which excluded terminally differentiated effector memory CD45RA+ cells. Healthy adults negative for HIV, lacking recent acute infections or vaccinations, served as donors. Donors comprised only Caucasian adults living in Nashville, Tennessee. Study-level results: The naive CD4 repertoires of a handful of donors were compared, and approximately 4.5% of clonotypes were shared.

In the case of this clone: Its antigen remains unidentified. This sample includes further DNA sequences coding for the same CDR3.

This chain links TRBV29-1 with TRBJ2-1, with D possibly matching TRBD1 (6 bases). This TCR was sampled from a man aged 18 to 30 in good health. Some clones in this sample may be carry-over from other donors' samples. The sample taken for sequencing was naive CD8+ T cells from PBMCs. The CDR3 here is CSVEGDRYNEQFF. Here the CDR3 DNA reads TGCAGCGTTGAAGGTGACAGGTACAATGAGCAGTTCTTC.